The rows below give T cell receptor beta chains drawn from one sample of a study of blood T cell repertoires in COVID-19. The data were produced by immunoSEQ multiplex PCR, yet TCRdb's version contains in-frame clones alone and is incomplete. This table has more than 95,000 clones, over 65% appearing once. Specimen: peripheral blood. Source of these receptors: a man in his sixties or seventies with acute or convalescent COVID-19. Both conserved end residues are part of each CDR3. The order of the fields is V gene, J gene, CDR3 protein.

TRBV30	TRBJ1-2	CAGLRQGVYGYTF
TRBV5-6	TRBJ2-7	CASSLTGDLFSYEQYF
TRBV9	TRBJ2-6	CASSAKIQGAGANVLTF
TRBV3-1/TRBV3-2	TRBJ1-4	CASSQGAGPNEKLFF
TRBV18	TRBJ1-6	CASSPTDTERVHF
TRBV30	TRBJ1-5	CAWSPEVGGHQPQHF
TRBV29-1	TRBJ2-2	CSVIGTGDTYTGELFF
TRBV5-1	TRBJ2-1	CASSPDSEDNEQFF
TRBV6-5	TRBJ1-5	CASSSGRGNQPQHF
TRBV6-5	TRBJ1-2	CASTPQFIYGYTF
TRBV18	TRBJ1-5	CASSPGQGARQPQHF
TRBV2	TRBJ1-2	CASSVTERTYGYTF
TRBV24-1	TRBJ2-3	CATSVAGGTDTQYF
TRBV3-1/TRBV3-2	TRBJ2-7	CASSQEGDRPTREYF
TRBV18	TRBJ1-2	CASSPPRRNGYTF
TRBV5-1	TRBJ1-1	CASSVGQGNTEAFF
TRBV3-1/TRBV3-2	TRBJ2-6	CASSRLLGGAEGANVLTF
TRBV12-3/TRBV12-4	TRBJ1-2	CASSLRGGYGYTF
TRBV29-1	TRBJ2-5	CSAATGIQETQYF
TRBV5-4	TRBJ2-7	CASSLDVSSVYEQYF
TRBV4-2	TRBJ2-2	CASSRRRGQDTGELFF
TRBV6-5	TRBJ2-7	CASSYGTSGTYEQYF
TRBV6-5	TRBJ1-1	CASTLDGGTEAFF
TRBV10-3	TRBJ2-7	CAISSGGDSYEQYF
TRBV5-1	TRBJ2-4	CASSFRGQENIQYF
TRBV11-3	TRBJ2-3	CASARAGSSTDTQYF
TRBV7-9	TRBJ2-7	CASSSGLAGEQYF
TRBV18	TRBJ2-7	CASSPRSTGGEQYF